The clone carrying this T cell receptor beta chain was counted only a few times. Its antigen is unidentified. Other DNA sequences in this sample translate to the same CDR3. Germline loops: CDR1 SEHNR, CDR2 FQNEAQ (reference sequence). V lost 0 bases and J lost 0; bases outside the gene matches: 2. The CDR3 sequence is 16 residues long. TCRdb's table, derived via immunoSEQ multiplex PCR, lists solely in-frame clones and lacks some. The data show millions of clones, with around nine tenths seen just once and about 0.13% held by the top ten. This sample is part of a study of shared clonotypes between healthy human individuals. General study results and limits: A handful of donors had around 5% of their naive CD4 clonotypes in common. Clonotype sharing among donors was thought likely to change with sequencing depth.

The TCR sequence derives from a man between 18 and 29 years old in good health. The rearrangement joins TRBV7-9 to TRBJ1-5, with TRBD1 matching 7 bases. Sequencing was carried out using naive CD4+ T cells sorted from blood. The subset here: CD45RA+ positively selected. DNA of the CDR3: TGTGCCAGCAGCTTAGCGGGGACAGATAGCAATCAGCCCCAGCATTTT. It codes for CASSLAGTDSNQPQHF. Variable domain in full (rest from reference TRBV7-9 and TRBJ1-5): DTGVSQNPRHKITKRGQNVTFRCDPISEHNRLYWYRQTLGQGPEFLTYFQNEAQLEKSRLLSDRFSAERPKGSFSTLEIQRTEQGDSAMYLCASSLAGTDSNQPQHFGDGTRLSIL.